This T cell receptor (beta chain) was recovered during a study of T cell responses to AZD1222 COVID-19 vaccine. Study outcomes and limitations: Spike-specific TCR breadth and depth both grew after two AZD1222 doses. The sample set comprised mostly white British donors with more females, and clonal diversity was possibly underestimated.

Turning to this clone: Antigen unknown.

Assay used: immunoSEQ multiplex PCR; TCRdb lists only in-frame clones, some missing. The sample consists of about 130,000 clones, 85% to 95% of them appearing once. Germline-derived CDR1 and CDR2 are LGHDT and YNNKEL (reference sequence). The V end was cut by 2 bases, the J end by 0 bases, with 7 bases between. This CDR3 contains 14 residues. The specimen comprised peripheral blood, sampled on day 0 of AZD1222 vaccination. The chain uses TRBV3-1 (or the pseudogene TRBV3-2) and TRBJ1-1; the D is unclear. This receptor was obtained from an adult in good health. The CDR3 loop reads CASSQRSMNTEAFF. DNA of the CDR3: TGTGCCAGCAGCCAACGGTCGATGAACACTGAAGCTTTCTTT.